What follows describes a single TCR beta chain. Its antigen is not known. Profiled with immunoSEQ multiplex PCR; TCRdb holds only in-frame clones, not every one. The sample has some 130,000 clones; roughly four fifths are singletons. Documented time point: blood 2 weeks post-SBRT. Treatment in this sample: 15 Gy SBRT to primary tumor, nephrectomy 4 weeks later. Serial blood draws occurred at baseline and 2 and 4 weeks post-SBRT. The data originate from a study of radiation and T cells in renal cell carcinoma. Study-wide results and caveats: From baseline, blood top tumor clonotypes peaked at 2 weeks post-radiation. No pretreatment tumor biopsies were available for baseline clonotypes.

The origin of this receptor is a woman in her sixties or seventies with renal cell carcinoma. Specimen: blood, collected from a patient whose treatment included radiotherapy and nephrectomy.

CDR3 coding DNA: TGTGCCAGCAGCATGGGGCCCCGCCCAGGAGGGGAGCTGTTTTTT. Protein sequence: CASSMGPRPGGELFF. This sequence joins TRBV5-5 and TRBJ2-2; D perhaps matches TRBD1 (5 bases). CDR1 and CDR2 from the germline V gene are SGHKS and YYEKEE (reference sequence). The CDR3 is 15 amino acids. The V gene lost 4 bases and the J gene lost 8 bases, with 18 bases spanning the gap. Supplemented by reference TRBV5-5 and TRBJ2-2, the full variable domain reads DAGVTQSPTHLIKTRGQQVTLRCSPISGHKSVSWYQQVLGQGPQFIFQYYEKEERGRGNFPDRFSARQFPNYSSELNVNALLLGDSALYLCASSMGPRPGGELFFGEGSRLTVL.